This T cell receptor (beta chain) was identified in a study of Ad26.COV2.S vaccination and SARS-CoV-2 variants. CDR3 length equals 12 residues. The germline V gene encodes CDR1 SEHNR and CDR2 FQNEAQ (reference sequence). Concerning this clone itself: Its antigen is not known. The junction departs from the called germline gene at one end, perhaps through a read error. Other DNA sequences in this sample translate to the same CDR3.

Documented treatment: over 15 received Ad26.COV2.S at low or high dose, single or two shots; several received placebo; per-sample allocation not given. Day 63 after the first injection of vaccine or placebo was the sampling time. Wuhan-strain SARS-CoV-2 spike was expressed by the Ad26 vector that made up the vaccine. The data were produced by immunoSEQ multiplex PCR, yet TCRdb's version contains in-frame clones alone and is incomplete. The sample carries some 240,000 clones, around 88% recorded once. Study conclusions and caveats: Substantial breadth was reported for post-vaccination spike-specific CD8+ and CD4+ T cells.

Source: peripheral blood, taken in a trial of Ad26.COV2.S vaccine versus placebo. The chain links TRBV7-9 to TRBJ1-1; D is unresolved. This receptor was identified in a person between 18 and 60 years old who received the Ad26.COV2.S COVID-19 vaccine or a placebo. The CDR3 DNA follows: TGCGCCAGCAGCTCACGACGGGATGAAGCTTTCTTT. Protein sequence: CASSSRRDEAFF.